One T cell receptor beta chain is described in this entry. Its cognate antigen is unknown. These data come from a study of T cells in Graves' hyperthyroidism and ophthalmopathy. Overall study results and limits: Ophthalmopathy, which appeared later, was predicted by the model a median around 6.9 months before onset. Most clonotypes expanded in thyroid above 0.001 were likewise present in blood.

This CDR3 spans 14 amino acids. The V gene's germline CDR1 is MGHDK and CDR2 SYGVNS. Trimming left V 11 bases short and J 9 bases short, with 20 bases between. TCR beta CDR3 sequences were amplified from RNA transcripts. Carried out on the TCR CDR3, a first-round RT-PCR used the HTBI primer set. TCRdb independently ran MiXCR on the multiplex PCR reads; one entry per CDR3 protein. The repertoire holds about 840,000 distinct CDR3 sequences, with 38% as singletons. The chain combines TRBV25-1 with TRBJ1-6; D remains unclear. This sequence was found in a young man with Graves' hyperthyroidism. The sequencing input was blood. The CDR3 nucleotides read TGTGCCTGGAGTGGGGAATCGAGCTCTTCACCCCTCCACTTT. Translated: CAWSGESSSSPLHF.